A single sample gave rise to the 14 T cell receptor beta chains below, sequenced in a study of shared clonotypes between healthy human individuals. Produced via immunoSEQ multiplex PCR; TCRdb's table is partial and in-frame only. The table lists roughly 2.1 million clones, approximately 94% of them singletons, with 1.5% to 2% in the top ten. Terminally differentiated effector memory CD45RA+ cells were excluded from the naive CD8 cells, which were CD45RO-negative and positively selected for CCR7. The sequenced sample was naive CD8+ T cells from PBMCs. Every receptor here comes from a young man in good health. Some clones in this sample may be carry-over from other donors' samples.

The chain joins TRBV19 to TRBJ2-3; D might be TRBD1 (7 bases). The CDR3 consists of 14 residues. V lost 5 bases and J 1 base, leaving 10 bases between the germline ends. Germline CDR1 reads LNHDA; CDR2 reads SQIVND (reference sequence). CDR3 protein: CASSGGTGTDTQYF. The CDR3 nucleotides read TGTGCCAGTAGTGGGGGGACAGGCACAGATACGCAGTATTTT. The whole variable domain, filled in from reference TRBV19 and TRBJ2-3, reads DGGITQSPKYLFRKEGQNVTLSCEQNLNHDAMYWYRQDPGQGLRLIYYSQIVNDFQKGDIAEGYSVSREKKESFPLTVTSAQKNPTAFYLCASSGGTGTDTQYFGPGTRLTVL.

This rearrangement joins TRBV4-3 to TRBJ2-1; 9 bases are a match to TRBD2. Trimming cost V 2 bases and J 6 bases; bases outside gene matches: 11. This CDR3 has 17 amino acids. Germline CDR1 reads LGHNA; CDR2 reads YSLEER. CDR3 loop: CASSQFQTSGWGNEQFF. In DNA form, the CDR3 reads TGCGCCAGCAGCCAATTCCAGACTAGCGGCTGGGGCAATGAGCAGTTCTTC.

The CDR3 spells CASSMGQTPYEQYF. In nucleotides, the CDR3 is TGTGCCAGTAGTATGGGACAGACTCCCTACGAGCAGTACTTC. The chain employs TRBV19 and TRBJ2-7; 7 bases are a match to TRBD1. The CDR3 runs to 14 residues. Germline assignment: CDR1 LNHDA and CDR2 SQIVND (reference sequence). Trimming took 3 bases from V and 2 from J; bases not matched to a gene: 4.

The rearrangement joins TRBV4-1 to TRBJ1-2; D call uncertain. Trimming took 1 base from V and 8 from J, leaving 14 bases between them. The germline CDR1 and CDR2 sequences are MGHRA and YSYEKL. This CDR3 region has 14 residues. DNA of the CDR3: TGCGCCAGCAGCCAAGTGGACGGGCGTCGGGGCTACACCTTC. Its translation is CASSQVDGRRGYTF.

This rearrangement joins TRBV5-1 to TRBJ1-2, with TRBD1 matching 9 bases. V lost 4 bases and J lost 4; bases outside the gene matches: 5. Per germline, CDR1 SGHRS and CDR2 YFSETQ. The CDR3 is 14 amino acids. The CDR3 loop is CASSPGQGSYGYTF. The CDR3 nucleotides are TGCGCCAGCAGCCCGGGACAGGGAAGCTATGGCTACACCTTC. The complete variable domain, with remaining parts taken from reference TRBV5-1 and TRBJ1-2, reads KAGVTQTPRYLIKTRGQQVTLSCSPISGHRSVSWYQQTPGQGLQFLFEYFSETQRNKGNFPGRFSGRQFSNSRSEMNVSTLELGDSALYLCASSPGQGSYGYTFGSGTRLTVV.

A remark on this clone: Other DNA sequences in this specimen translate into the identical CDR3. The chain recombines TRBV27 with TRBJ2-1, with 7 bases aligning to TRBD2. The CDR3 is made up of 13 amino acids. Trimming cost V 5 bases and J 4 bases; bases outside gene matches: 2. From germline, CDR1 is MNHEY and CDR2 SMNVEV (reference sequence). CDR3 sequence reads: CASSLAVYNEQFF. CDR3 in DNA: TGTGCCAGCAGTCTAGCGGTGTACAATGAGCAGTTCTTC.

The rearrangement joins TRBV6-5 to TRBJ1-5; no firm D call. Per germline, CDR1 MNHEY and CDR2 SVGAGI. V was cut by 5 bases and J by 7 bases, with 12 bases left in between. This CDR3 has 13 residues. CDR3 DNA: TGTGCCAGCAGTCAATCCAGCAGACAGCCCCAGCATTTT. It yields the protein CASSQSSRQPQHF.

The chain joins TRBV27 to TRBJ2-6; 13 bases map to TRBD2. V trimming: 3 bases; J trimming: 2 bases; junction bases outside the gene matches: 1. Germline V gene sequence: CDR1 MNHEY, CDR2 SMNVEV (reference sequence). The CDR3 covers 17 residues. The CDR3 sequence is CASSLGLAGTGANVLTF. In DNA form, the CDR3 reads TGTGCCAGCAGTTTGGGACTAGCGGGAACTGGGGCCAACGTCCTGACTTTC.

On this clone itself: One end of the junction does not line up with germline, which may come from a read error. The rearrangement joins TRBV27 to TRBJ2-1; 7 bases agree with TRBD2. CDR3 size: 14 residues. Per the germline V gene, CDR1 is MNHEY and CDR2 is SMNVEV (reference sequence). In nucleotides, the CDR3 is TGTGCCAGCAGTTTACTCGAGCGGGGAAATGGGCAGTTCTTC. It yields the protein CASSLLERGNGQFF.

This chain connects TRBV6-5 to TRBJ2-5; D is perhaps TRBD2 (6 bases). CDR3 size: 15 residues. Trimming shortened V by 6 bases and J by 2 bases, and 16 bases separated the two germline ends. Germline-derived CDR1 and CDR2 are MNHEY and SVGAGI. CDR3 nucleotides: TGTGCCAGCAGGCCACACCGGGAGCCTCAAGAGACCCAGTACTTC. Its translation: CASRPHREPQETQYF.

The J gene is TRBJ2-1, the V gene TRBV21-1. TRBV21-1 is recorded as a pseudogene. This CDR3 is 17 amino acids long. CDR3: CATSVPGRRSSYNEQFF. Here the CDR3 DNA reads TGTGCCACCTCTGTCCCGGGACGCCGTAGCTCCTACAATGAGCAGTTCTTC.

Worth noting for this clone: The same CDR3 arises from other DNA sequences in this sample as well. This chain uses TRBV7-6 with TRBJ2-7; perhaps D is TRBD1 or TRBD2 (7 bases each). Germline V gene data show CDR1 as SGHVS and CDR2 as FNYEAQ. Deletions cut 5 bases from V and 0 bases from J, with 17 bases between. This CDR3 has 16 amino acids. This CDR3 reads CASSPRGGGSSYEQYF. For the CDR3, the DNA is TGTGCCAGCAGCCCCCGGGGAGGGGGCAGCTCCTACGAGCAGTACTTC.

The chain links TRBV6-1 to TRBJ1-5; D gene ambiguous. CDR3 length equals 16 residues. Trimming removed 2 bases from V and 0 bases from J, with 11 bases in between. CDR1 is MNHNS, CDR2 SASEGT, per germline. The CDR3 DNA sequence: TGTGCCAGCAGTGAACTTTATGCGGATAGCAATCAGCCCCAGCATTTT. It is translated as CASSELYADSNQPQHF.

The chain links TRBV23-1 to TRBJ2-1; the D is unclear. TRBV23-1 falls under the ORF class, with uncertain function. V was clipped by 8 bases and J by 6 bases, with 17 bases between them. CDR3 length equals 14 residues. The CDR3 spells CASPEAAQVNEQFF. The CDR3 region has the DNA TGCGCCAGCCCCGAGGCAGCTCAAGTCAATGAGCAGTTCTTC.